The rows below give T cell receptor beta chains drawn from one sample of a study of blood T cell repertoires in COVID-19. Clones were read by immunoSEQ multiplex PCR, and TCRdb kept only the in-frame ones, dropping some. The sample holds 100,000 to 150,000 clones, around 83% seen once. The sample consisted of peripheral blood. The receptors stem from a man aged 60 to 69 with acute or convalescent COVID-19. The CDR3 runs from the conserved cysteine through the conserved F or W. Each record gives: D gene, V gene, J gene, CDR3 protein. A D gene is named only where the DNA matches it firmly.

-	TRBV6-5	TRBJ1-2	CASSPGLARGYTF
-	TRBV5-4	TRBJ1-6	CASSLWQGRGSPLHF
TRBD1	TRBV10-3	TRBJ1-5	CAISTQGILNQPQHF
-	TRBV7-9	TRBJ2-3	CASSSTATDTQYF
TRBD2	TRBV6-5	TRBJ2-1	CASSAGTSSYNEQFF
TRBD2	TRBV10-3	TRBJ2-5	CAISELAGQETQYF
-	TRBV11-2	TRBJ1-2	CASSHQGNGYTF
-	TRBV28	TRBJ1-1	CASSARYNTEAFF
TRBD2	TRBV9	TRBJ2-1	CASSPWASGSYNEQFF
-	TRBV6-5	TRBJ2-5	CASSYSIRTDETQYF
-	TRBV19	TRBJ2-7	CASSIAGRESYEQYF